This TCR beta chain was profiled in a study of CD8 T cell repertoires and HIV-1 epitope variants. Across the study: Separate wells received one of Twenty-five Gag or Nef variant peptides. Tested: three Gag epitope families, Nef HW9 and YT9. The baseline condition was 1M T cells left uncultured.

Notes on this clone: What it binds is not known.

The CDR3 consists of 13 residues. Germline CDR1 MNHEY, CDR2 SMNVEV (reference sequence). V dropped 5 bases and J dropped 0 bases, with 5 bases sitting between them. The table came from immunoSEQ multiplex PCR; TCRdb's copy has only in-frame clones and leaves some out. The table lists thousands of clones, 65% to 70% of them singletons. The receptor was isolated from a male donor with HIV. The sequenced sample consisted of cultured CD8+ T cells derived from PBMCs. The V gene is TRBV27, the J gene TRBJ2-1; D ambiguous. The CDR3 nucleotides are TGTGCCAGCAGTAAGAGCTCCTACAATGAGCAGTTCTTC. It yields the protein CASSKSSYNEQFF.